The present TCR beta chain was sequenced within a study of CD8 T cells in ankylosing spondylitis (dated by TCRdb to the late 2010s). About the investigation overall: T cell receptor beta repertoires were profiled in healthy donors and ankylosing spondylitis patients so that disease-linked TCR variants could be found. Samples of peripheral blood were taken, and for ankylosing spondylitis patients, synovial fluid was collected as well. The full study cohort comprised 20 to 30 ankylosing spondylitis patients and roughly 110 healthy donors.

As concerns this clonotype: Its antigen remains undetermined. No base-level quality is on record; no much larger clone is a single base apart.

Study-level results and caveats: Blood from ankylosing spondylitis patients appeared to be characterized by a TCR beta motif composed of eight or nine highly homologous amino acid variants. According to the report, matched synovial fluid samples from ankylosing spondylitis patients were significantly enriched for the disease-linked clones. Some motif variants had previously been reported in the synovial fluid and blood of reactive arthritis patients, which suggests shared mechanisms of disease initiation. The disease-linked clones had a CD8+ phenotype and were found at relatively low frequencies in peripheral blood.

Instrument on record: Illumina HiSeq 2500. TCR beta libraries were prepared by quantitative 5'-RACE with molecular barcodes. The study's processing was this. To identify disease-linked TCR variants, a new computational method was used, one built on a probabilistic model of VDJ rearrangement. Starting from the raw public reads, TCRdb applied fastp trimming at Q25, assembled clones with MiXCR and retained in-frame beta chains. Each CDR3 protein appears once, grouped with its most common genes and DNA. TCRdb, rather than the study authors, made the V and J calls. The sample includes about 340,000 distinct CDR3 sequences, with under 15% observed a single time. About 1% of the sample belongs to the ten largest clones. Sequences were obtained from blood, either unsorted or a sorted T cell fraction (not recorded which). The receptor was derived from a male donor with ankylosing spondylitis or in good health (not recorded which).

The DNA reads TGCAGTGCTACGGGACTAGCGGGAGATGGGGAGACCCAGTACTTC. It translates to CSATGLAGDGETQYF. In this chain, TRBV20-1 is recombined with TRBJ2-5; TRBD2 agrees with 14 junctional bases. The germline V and J ends show losses of 4 bases and 5 bases respectively, and no gene match explains 6 bases of the junction. CDR1 and CDR2 are read off the germline V gene (reference sequence) as DFQATT and SNEGSKA. The cysteine opens and the phenylalanine closes a CDR3 of 15 amino acids. Solely the CDR3 DNA is kept, with 45 bases framed from the first base.